This TCR beta chain was profiled in a study of Graves' ophthalmopathy and Graves' hyperthyroidism. The overall study: Ophthalmopathy not arising within 18 months of follow-up defined hyperthyroidism as stable. Study-wide results and caveats: Thyroid clonotypes that were expanded above 0.001 frequency mostly also appeared in blood.

The CDR3 is 13 residues long. The germline CDR1 and CDR2 sequences are SGHAT and FQNNGV. Amplified material comprised TCR beta CDR3 regions derived from RNA transcripts. Second-round multiplex PCR followed a first-round RT-PCR using HTBI primers. One entry per CDR3 protein results from TCRdb running MiXCR on the multiplex PCR reads. The sample lists 900,000 to 1,200,000 distinct CDR3 sequences, about 40% occurring once. With regard to this clonotype: Its antigen is not identified. Sequence at one end of the junction differs from germline and may be a read error.

This receptor was taken from an adult man with Graves' hyperthyroidism. Sequenced: peripheral blood or thyroid tissue (not recorded which). The chain uses TRBV11-2 and TRBJ2-5; no clear D gene. Here the CDR3 reads CAISDTARETQYF. As DNA, the CDR3 is TGTGCCATCAGCGACACCGCTCGGGAGACCCAGTACTTC.